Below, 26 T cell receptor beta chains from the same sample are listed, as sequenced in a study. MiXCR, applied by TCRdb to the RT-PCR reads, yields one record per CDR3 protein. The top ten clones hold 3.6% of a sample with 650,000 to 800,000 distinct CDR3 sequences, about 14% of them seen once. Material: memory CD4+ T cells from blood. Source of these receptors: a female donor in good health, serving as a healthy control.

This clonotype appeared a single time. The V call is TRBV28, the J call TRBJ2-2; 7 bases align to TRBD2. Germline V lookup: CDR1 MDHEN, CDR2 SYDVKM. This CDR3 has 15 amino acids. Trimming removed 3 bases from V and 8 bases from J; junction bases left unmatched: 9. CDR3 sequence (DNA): TGTGCCAGCAGTTTTTCGGCTAGCGGAATAGGGGAGCTGTTTTTT. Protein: CASSFSASGIGELFF.

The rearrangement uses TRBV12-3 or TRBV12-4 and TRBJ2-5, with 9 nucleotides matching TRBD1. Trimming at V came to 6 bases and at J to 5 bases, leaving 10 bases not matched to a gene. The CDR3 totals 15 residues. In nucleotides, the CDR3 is TGTGCCAGCAGCATCGCACAGGGGGCCTCGGAGACCCAGTACTTC. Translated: CASSIAQGASETQYF.

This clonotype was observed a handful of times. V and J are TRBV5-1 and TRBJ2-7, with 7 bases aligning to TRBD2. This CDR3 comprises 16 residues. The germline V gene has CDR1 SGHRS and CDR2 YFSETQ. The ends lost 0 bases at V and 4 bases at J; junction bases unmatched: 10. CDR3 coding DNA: TGCGCCAGCAGCTTGGGCCTGGCGGGAGAACGTTACGAGCAGTACTTC. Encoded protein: CASSLGLAGERYEQYF.

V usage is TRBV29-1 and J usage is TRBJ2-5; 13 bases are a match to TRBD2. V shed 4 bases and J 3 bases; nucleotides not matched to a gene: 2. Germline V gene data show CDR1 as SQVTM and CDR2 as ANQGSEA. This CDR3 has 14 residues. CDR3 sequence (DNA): TGCAGCGTTGGAGGACTAGCGGGAGAAGAGACCCAGTACTTC. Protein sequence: CSVGGLAGEETQYF.

The DNA for the CDR3 is TGTGCCACCAGTGACCCGGGACAGAACAATCAGCCCCAGCATTTT. Translated, it gives CATSDPGQNNQPQHF. The chain recombines TRBV24-1 with TRBJ1-5, with 7 bases matching TRBD1. CDR1 and CDR2 from the germline V gene are KGHDR and SFDVKD. V gave up 4 bases and J gave up 3 bases; unmatched junction bases: 5. The CDR3 consists of 15 residues.

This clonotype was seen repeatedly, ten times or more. The CDR3 reads CASSQDVIGYGYTF. For the CDR3, the DNA is TGTGCCAGCAGCCAAGACGTAATCGGGTATGGCTACACCTTC. The V gene is TRBV4-2, the J gene TRBJ1-2; D not resolved. V lost 0 bases, J lost 5 bases, and 10 bases lay in between. The V gene's germline CDR1 is LGHNA and CDR2 YNFKEQ. There are 14 residues in the CDR3.

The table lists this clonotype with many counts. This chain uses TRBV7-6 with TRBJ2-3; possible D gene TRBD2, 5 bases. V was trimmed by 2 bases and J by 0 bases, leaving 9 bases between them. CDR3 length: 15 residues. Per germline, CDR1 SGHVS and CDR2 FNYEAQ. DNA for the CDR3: TGTGCCAGCAGCTTATTGGGAGACAGCACAGATACGCAGTATTTT. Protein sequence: CASSLLGDSTDTQYF.

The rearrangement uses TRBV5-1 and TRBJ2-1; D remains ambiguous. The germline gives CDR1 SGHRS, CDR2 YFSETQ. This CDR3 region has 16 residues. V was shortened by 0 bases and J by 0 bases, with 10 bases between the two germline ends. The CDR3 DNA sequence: TGCGCCAGCAGCTTGGAGCCGACCGGCTCCTACAATGAGCAGTTCTTC. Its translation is CASSLEPTGSYNEQFF.

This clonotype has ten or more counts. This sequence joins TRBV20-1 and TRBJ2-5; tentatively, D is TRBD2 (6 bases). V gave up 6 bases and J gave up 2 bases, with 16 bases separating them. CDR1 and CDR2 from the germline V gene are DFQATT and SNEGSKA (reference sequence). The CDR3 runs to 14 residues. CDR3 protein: CSAFRGSGQETQYF. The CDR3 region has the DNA TGCAGTGCATTTCGGGGGTCGGGGCAAGAGACCCAGTACTTC.

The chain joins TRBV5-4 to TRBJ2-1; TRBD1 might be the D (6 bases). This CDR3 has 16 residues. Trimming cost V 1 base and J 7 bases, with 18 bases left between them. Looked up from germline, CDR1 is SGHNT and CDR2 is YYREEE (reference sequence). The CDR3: CASSLTVSTGWNEQFF. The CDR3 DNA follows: TGTGCCAGCAGCTTGACGGTCAGCACAGGGTGGAATGAGCAGTTCTTC.

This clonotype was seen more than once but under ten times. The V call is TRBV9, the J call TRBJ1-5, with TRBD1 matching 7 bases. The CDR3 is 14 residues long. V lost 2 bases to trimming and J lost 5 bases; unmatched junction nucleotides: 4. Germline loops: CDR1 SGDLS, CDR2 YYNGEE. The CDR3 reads CASSVGTEDQPQHF. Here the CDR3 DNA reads TGTGCCAGCAGCGTCGGGACAGAAGATCAGCCCCAGCATTTT.

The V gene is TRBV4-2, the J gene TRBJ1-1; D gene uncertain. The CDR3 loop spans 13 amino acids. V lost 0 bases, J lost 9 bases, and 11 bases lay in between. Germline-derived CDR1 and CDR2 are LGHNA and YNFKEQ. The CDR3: CASSQDRTEKAFF. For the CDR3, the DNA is TGTGCCAGCAGCCAAGATCGGACCGAGAAAGCTTTCTTT.

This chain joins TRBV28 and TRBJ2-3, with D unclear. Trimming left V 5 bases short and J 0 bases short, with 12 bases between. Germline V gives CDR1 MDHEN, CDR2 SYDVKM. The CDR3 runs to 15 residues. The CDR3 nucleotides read TGTGCCAGCAGTACTTGGCAGGTTAGCACAGATACGCAGTATTTT. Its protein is CASSTWQVSTDTQYF.

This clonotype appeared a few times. CDR3 DNA: TGTGCCAGCAGCCTCCTTGGGACCCTGAGTGAAGCTTTCTTT. Protein: CASSLLGTLSEAFF. The chain has TRBV7-2 and TRBJ1-1; maybe TRBD1 (5 bases). The CDR3 contains 14 residues. CDR1 and CDR2 from the germline V gene are SGHTA and FQGNSA. V lost 5 bases and J lost 7, with 17 bases in between.

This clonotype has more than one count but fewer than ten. For the CDR3, the DNA is TGTGCCAGCAGCCAGGGGGACAGGACCTACGAGCAGTACTTC. Amino acid sequence: CASSQGDRTYEQYF. The V call is TRBV5-4, the J call TRBJ2-7, with 8 positions matching TRBD1. V was pared by 4 bases and J by 2 bases, with 5 bases of the junction left unmatched. The CDR3 totals 14 residues. Germline V gives CDR1 SGHNT, CDR2 YYREEE (reference sequence).

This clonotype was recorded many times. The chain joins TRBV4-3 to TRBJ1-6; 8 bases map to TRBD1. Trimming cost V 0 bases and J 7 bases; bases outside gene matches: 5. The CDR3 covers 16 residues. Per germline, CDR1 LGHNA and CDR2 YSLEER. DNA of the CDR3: TGCGCCAGCAGCCAAGAATACAGGACAGGGAATTCACCCCTCCACTTT. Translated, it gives CASSQEYRTGNSPLHF.

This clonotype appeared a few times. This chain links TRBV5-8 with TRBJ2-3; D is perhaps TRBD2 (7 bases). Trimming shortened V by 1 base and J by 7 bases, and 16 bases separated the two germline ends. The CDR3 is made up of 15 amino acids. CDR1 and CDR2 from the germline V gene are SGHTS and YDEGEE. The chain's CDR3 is CASSLYRGAQNTQYF. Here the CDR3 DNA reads TGTGCCAGCAGCTTGTATCGGGGGGCGCAGAATACGCAGTATTTT.

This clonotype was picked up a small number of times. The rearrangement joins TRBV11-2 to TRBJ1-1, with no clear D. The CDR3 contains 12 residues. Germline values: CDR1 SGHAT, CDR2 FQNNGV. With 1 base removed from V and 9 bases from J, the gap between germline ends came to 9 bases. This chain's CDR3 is CASSLAETKAFF. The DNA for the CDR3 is TGTGCCAGCAGCTTAGCCGAGACCAAAGCTTTCTTT. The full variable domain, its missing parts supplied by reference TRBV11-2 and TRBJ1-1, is EAGVAQSPRYKIIEKRQSVAFWCNPISGHATLYWYQQILGQGPKLLIQFQNNGVVDDSQLPKDRFSAERLKGVDSTLKIQPAKLEDSAVYLCASSLAETKAFFGQGTRLTVV.

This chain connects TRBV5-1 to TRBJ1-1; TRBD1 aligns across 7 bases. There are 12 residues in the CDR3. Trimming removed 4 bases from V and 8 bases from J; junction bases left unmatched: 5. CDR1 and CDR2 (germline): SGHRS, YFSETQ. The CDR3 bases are TGCGCCAGCAGCGTCGGGACAGCAGAAGCTTTCTTT. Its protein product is CASSVGTAEAFF.

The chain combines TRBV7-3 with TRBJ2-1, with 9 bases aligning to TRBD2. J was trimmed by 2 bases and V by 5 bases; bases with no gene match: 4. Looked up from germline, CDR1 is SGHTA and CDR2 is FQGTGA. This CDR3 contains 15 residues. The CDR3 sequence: CASSKLAGAYNEQFF. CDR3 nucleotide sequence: TGTGCCAGCAGCAAATTAGCGGGAGCCTACAATGAGCAGTTCTTC.

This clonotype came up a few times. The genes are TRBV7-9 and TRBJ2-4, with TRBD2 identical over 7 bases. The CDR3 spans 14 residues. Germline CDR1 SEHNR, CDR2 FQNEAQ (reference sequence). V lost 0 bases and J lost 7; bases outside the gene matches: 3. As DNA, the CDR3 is TGTGCCAGCAGCTTAGCGGGGGGGGATAACATTCAGTACTTC. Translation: CASSLAGGDNIQYF.

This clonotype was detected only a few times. The CDR3 here is CSARIGEAGNQPQHF. The CDR3 DNA follows: TGCAGTGCTAGGATCGGGGAGGCGGGCAATCAGCCCCAGCATTTT. The rearrangement joins TRBV20-1 to TRBJ1-5; D ambiguous. The V end was cut by 3 bases, the J end by 2 bases, with 14 bases between. The CDR3 totals 15 residues. Germline V gives CDR1 DFQATT, CDR2 SNEGSKA (reference sequence).

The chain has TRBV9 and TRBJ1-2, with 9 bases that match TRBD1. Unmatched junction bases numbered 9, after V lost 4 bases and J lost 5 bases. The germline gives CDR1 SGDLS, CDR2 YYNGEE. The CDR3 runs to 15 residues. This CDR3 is CASSLKDRGGYGYTF. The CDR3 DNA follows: TGTGCCAGCAGCCTAAAGGACAGGGGCGGTTATGGCTACACCTTC.

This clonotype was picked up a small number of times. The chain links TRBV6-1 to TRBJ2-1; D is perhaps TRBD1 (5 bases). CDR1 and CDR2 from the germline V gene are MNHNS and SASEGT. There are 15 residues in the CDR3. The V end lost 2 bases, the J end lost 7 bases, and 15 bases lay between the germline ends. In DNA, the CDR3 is TGTGCCAGCAGTGAAAGAAGGGGTGTTCGGAATGAGCAGTTCTTC. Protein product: CASSERRGVRNEQFF.

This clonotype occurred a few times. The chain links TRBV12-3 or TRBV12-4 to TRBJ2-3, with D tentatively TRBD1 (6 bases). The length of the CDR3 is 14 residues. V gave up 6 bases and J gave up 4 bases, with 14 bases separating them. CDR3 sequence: CASSNPGVADTQYF. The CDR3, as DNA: TGTGCCAGCAGCAATCCAGGGGTAGCAGATACGCAGTATTTT.

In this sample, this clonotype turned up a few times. The CDR3 protein is CASSDASGFRTDTQYF. The CDR3 DNA follows: TGTGCCAGCAGTGACGCCAGCGGGTTTCGCACAGATACGCAGTATTTT. The rearrangement links TRBV2 to TRBJ2-3; TRBD2 is a possible D gene (6 bases). CDR1 SNHLY and CDR2 FYNNEI come from the germline V gene. Trimming cost V 3 bases and J 1 base, with 14 bases left between them. There are 16 residues in the CDR3.